This T cell receptor (beta chain) was retrieved from a study of T cell clonotyping in hematopoietic cell transplantation. This CDR3 has 14 residues. V was clipped by 6 bases and J by 7 bases; unmatched bases: 6. Germline CDR1 SNHLY, CDR2 FYNNEI. Recipients were bled about 28 days pretransplant and at posttransplant days 30, 100, 180. Repertoires were generated with immunoSEQ multiplex PCR, while TCRdb's copy carries only in-frame clones and drops some. The sample includes 5,500 to 7,000 clones, 78% of them seen just once. The chain carries TRBV2 and TRBJ1-5; 10 nucleotides agree with TRBD1. The receptor was derived from a male patient between 65 and 79 years old who had an allogeneic stem cell transplant from an unrelated donor, so T cells may come from the graft donor. Some clones in this sample may be carry-over from other donors' samples. Sequences were derived from peripheral blood mononuclear cells, sampled 180 days after allogeneic stem cell transplant. The DNA of the CDR3 is TGTGCCAGCAGCGGGACAGGGGAAGGCCAGCCCCAGCATTTT. This sequence encodes CASSGTGEGQPQHF.